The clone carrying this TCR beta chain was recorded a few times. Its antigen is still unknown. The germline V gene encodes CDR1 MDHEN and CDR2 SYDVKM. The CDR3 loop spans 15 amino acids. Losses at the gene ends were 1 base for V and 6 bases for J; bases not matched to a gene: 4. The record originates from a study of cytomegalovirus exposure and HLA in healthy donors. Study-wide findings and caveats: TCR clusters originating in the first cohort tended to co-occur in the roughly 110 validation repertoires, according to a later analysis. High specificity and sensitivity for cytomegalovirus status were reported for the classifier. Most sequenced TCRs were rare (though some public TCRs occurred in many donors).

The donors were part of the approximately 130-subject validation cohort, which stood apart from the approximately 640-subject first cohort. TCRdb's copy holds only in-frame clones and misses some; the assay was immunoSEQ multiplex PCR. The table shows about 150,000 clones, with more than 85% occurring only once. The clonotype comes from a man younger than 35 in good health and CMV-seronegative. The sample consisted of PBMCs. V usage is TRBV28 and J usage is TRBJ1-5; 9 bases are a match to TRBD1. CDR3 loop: CASSLLTGGGQPQHF. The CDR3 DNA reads TGTGCCAGCAGTTTATTGACAGGGGGAGGTCAGCCCCAGCATTTT.